This T cell receptor beta chain appears in the sequencing data of a study of T cell repertoires and Cas9 in healthy adults. Study at large: SpCas9-reactive CD4 and CD8 T cells were characterized for potency, cytotoxicity and lineage.

The germline V and J ends were trimmed by 4 bases and 2 bases, with 16 bases remaining between them. The CDR3 extends over 16 amino acids. CDR1 and CDR2 (germline): MDHEN, SYDVKM. This clone occurred a few times. Measured with immunoSEQ multiplex PCR; TCRdb has only the in-frame clones, and not every one. The top ten clones hold 0.7% to 0.85% of a sample with about 22,000 clones, roughly 90% of them seen once. The receptor was isolated from a human donor in good health. The chain links TRBV28 to TRBJ2-3; D possibly corresponds to TRBD1 (7 bases). Source material: CD4+ effector T cells (CD127+, CD25-, CD137-, CD154-) from PBMCs; culture status not recorded. The CDR3 sequence is CASSSRGTESTDTQYF. Here the CDR3 DNA reads TGTGCCAGCAGTTCCCGGGGGACAGAATCCACAGATACGCAGTATTTT.